This is a list of T cell receptor beta chains from one sample in a study of lymphopenia after photon versus proton radiotherapy. TCRdb keeps only in-frame clones here, not all; method: immunoSEQ multiplex PCR. The sample lists 150,000 to 200,000 clones; approximately 90% were seen once. This specimen was peripheral blood, taken from a patient treated with photon-based radiotherapy. The receptors shown here come from a middle-aged man with gastric cancer. Each CDR3 is given with its conserved first and last residue. A D gene is named only where the DNA matches it firmly. Not all rows give a size; the values are once, few, many and, for expanded clones, a class.

J gene	D gene	V gene	clone size	CDR3 protein	CDR3 DNA
TRBJ1-5	.	TRBV6-1	.	CASGEPYQPQHF	TGTGCCAGCGGTGAACCTTATCAGCCCCAGCATTTT
TRBJ2-1	TRBD2	TRBV6-6	.	CASISGTSDNNEQFF	TGTGCCAGCATTTCCGGGACTAGCGACAACAATGAGCAGTTCTTC
TRBJ2-1	TRBD1	TRBV15	.	CATSRDRTGGHNEQFF	TGTGCCACCAGCAGAGATAGGACAGGGGGGCACAATGAGCAGTTCTTC
TRBJ1-1	.	TRBV5-1	.	CASSRGGSMNTEAFF	TGCGCCAGCAGCCGGGGAGGATCCATGAACACTGAAGCTTTCTTT
TRBJ2-7	.	TRBV4-1	.	CASSQEFSGTSYEQYF	TGCGCCAGCAGCCAAGAATTTAGTGGAACTTCCTACGAGCAGTACTTC
TRBJ2-5	TRBD1	TRBV30	.	CAWSGGQAETQYF	TGTGCCTGGAGTGGGGGACAGGCAGAGACCCAGTACTTC
TRBJ1-2	.	TRBV30	.	CACLRGDYGYTF	TGTGCCTGCCTGCGGGGGGACTATGGCTACACCTTC
TRBJ2-1	.	TRBV18	.	CASSRGEQKNNEQFF	TGTGCCAGCTCACGTGGGGAACAGAAGAACAATGAGCAGTTCTTC
TRBJ2-2	.	TRBV18	.	CASSPVPSAYTGELFF	TGTGCCAGCTCACCAGTGCCTAGCGCCTACACCGGGGAGCTGTTTTTT
TRBJ1-3	TRBD1	TRBV7-2	.	CASSFVGSIGQGAGNTIYF	TGTGCCAGCAGCTTTGTGGGAAGTATAGGACAGGGGGCAGGAAACACCATATATTTT
TRBJ2-3	TRBD2	TRBV7-8	.	CASSLGLAGPTDTQYF	TGTGCCAGCAGCTTGGGACTAGCGGGCCCCACAGATACGCAGTATTTT
TRBJ1-2	.	TRBV23-1	.	CASSLNRFNYGYTF	TGCGCCAGCAGTCTAAACAGATTTAACTATGGCTACACCTTC
TRBJ1-2	.	TRBV6-6	.	CAGQQGANYGYTF	TGTGCCGGTCAACAGGGAGCTAACTATGGCTACACCTTC
TRBJ2-4	TRBD1	TRBV10-3	.	CAISEGQGAPDIQYF	TGTGCCATCAGTGAGGGACAGGGGGCGCCGGACATTCAGTACTTC
TRBJ2-7	TRBD2	TRBV7-2	.	CASSLAGLAGRGIWEQYF	TGTGCCAGCAGCTTAGCGGGACTAGCGGGAAGGGGTATTTGGGAGCAGTACTTC
TRBJ2-2	TRBD2	TRBV7-2	.	CASKASGDSNTGELFF	TGTGCCAGCAAGGCTAGCGGGGACTCTAACACCGGGGAGCTGTTTTTT
TRBJ2-6	.	TRBV5-5	.	CASSLAAGTGANVLTF	TGTGCCAGCAGCTTGGCGGCAGGGACTGGGGCCAACGTCCTGACTTTC
TRBJ2-7	TRBD2	TRBV29-1	many	CSVTIAGVFYEQYF	TGCAGCGTCACTATAGCGGGAGTCTTCTACGAGCAGTACTTC
TRBJ1-3	.	TRBV5-6	.	CASNNWGTSGNTIYF	TGTGCCAGCAACAACTGGGGGACTTCTGGAAACACCATATATTTT
TRBJ2-7	.	TRBV5-1	.	CASSRDGGRDNEQYF	TGCGCCAGCAGCCGGGACGGGGGAAGGGACAACGAGCAGTACTTC
TRBJ2-2	TRBD2	TRBV27	.	CASSSQREGGELFF	TGTGCCAGCAGTTCCCAGCGGGAGGGCGGGGAGCTGTTTTTT
TRBJ2-7	.	TRBV4-1	.	CASSQLANSYEQYF	TGCGCCAGCAGCCAACTAGCGAACTCCTACGAGCAGTACTTC
TRBJ2-3	.	TRBV29-1	.	CSVCPRGTDTQYF	TGCAGCGTTTGCCCCAGGGGCACAGATACGCAGTATTTT
TRBJ1-1	TRBD1	TRBV2	.	CASNPNRQGTEAFF	TGTGCCAGCAATCCCAATCGACAGGGGACTGAAGCTTTCTTT
TRBJ1-1	TRBD1	TRBV4-1	.	CASSPLQGSTEAFF	TGCGCCAGCAGCCCCCTACAGGGGTCCACTGAAGCTTTCTTT
TRBJ2-3	.	TRBV14	.	CASGTLEPDTQYF	TGTGCCAGCGGGACCTTGGAACCAGATACGCAGTATTTT
TRBJ2-3	TRBD1	TRBV11-2	few	CASSYRTGLTDTQYF	TGTGCCAGCAGCTACCGGACAGGGCTCACAGATACGCAGTATTTT
TRBJ1-1	TRBD1	TRBV10-3	.	CAIRPGGKVPSNTEAFF	TGTGCCATCAGGCCAGGGGGGAAAGTCCCTTCGAACACTGAAGCTTTCTTT
TRBJ1-2	TRBD1	TRBV19	few	CASTPDRGSTYGYTF	TGTGCCAGTACCCCGGACAGGGGATCGACCTATGGCTACACCTTC
TRBJ2-7	.	TRBV5-1	once	CASSLGDEPYEQYF	TGCGCCAGCAGCTTGGGGGACGAGCCCTACGAGCAGTACTTC
TRBJ1-3	.	TRBV29-1	.	CSVEAGRVGNTIYF	TGCAGCGTTGAAGCTGGCAGGGTGGGAAACACCATATATTTT
TRBJ2-7	.	TRBV10-3	.	CAISEWDGPIYEQYF	TGTGCCATCAGTGAGTGGGACGGGCCGATCTACGAGCAGTACTTC
TRBJ1-3	TRBD1	TRBV7-2	.	CASSFLGQGGDTIYF	TGTGCCAGCAGCTTCCTAGGACAGGGGGGGGACACCATATATTTT
TRBJ2-7	TRBD1	TRBV10-3	.	CAISPDRGARYEQYF	TGTGCCATCAGTCCGGACAGGGGGGCACGCTACGAGCAGTACTTC
TRBJ2-1	TRBD2	TRBV9	once	CASSTSSGLSLNEQFF	TGTGCCAGCAGCACATCCTCGGGACTAAGTCTCAATGAGCAGTTCTTC
TRBJ2-2	.	TRBV27	.	CASSLSQRSNTGELFF	TGTGCCAGCAGTTTATCTCAGCGATCGAACACCGGGGAGCTGTTTTTT
TRBJ1-5	.	TRBV4-1	once	CASSQGIGRGSNQPQHF	TGCGCCAGCAGCCAAGGGATCGGTCGGGGAAGCAATCAGCCCCAGCATTTT
TRBJ2-3	TRBD1	TRBV11-2	.	CASSPGTGYELGTDTQYF	TGTGCCAGCAGCCCAGGGACAGGGTACGAGTTGGGCACAGATACGCAGTATTTT
TRBJ2-2	.	TRBV30	.	CAWEREILNTGELFF	TGTGCCTGGGAGCGAGAGATTCTCAACACCGGGGAGCTGTTTTTT
TRBJ2-7	.	TRBV5-6	.	CASSLESHEQYF	TGTGCCAGCAGCTTGGAGTCCCACGAGCAGTACTTC
TRBJ2-5	.	TRBV7-2	.	CATSWTAQETQYF	TGTGCCACCAGCTGGACAGCTCAAGAGACCCAGTACTTC
TRBJ1-2	.	TRBV27	few	CASSLSADPSYGYTF	TGTGCCAGCAGTTTATCGGCGGATCCGTCTTATGGCTACACCTTC
TRBJ2-2	TRBD2	TRBV19	.	CASSIVRTSGRPPGELFF	TGTGCCAGTAGTATAGTAAGGACTAGCGGGAGGCCCCCCGGGGAGCTGTTTTTT
TRBJ2-1	.	TRBV11-2	.	CASSSLGGAYNEQFF	TGTGCCAGCAGTTCACTAGGGGGGGCCTACAATGAGCAGTTCTTC
TRBJ2-1	.	TRBV7-6	.	CASSLEVSVISYNEQFF	TGTGCCAGCAGCTTAGAGGTTTCCGTGATTTCCTACAATGAGCAGTTCTTC
TRBJ1-6	.	TRBV5-4	.	CASSLVGSYNSPLHF	TGTGCCAGCAGCTTGGTTGGGAGCTATAATTCACCCCTCCACTTT
TRBJ2-1	.	TRBV5-1	.	CASSYGQVNEQFF	TGCGCCAGCAGCTATGGACAAGTCAATGAGCAGTTCTTC
TRBJ2-7	.	TRBV7-9	.	CASSRGEGRPYF	TGTGCCAGCAGCAGGGGGGAGGGCAGGCCGTACTTC